A selection of T cell receptor beta chains follows, all from one sample in a study of T cell changes during pregnancy in multiple sclerosis. TCRdb's table, derived via immunoSEQ multiplex PCR, lists solely in-frame clones and lacks some. The table has some 94,000 clones, 92% seen once. This material consisted of peripheral blood, taken in the first trimester of pregnancy. The receptors originated from a female donor with multiple sclerosis, enrolled in a pregnancy study. Both conserved end residues are part of each CDR3. The D gene is left open where the match is weak. Only part of the rows carry a size: once, few, many, or a class if the clone is expanded.

v_call,j_call,clone_size,d_call,cdr3_nt,cdr3_aa
TRBV5-1,TRBJ1-2,.,TRBD1,TGCGCCAGCAGTCGCGCCGGGACAGATTTCTATGGCTACACCTTC,CASSRAGTDFYGYTF
TRBV27,TRBJ2-7,.,.,TGTGCCAGCAGTTTAGAGGCGGCGATTACCTACGAGCAGTACTTC,CASSLEAAITYEQYF
TRBV29-1,TRBJ2-5,.,.,TGCAGCGTTGAATACGGGGTGGGAGAGACCCAGTACTTC,CSVEYGVGETQYF
TRBV5-8,TRBJ2-3,.,TRBD2,TGTGCCAGCAGCTTGATGGCGGGAGAAGTGACAGATACGCAGTATTTT,CASSLMAGEVTDTQYF
TRBV7-2,TRBJ2-5,.,TRBD2,TGTGCCAGCAGCGTAACTAGCGGAGGGGAGACCCAGTACTTC,CASSVTSGGETQYF
TRBV7-9,TRBJ2-2,.,.,TGTGCCAGCCTGACTCTTCGGGGCACCGGGGAGCTGTTTTTT,CASLTLRGTGELFF
TRBV5-4,TRBJ1-2,.,.,TGTGCCAGCAGCTTGGGGTCGGCTAACAGGGTGCGGGACTATGGCTACACCTTC,CASSLGSANRVRDYGYTF
TRBV6-1,TRBJ1-2,.,TRBD1,TGTGCCAGCAGTGAAAGGTTGGACAGGGGGCTGTATGGCTACACCTTC,CASSERLDRGLYGYTF
TRBV4-2,TRBJ2-5,.,TRBD1,TGTGCCAGCAGCCAGAGGACAGGGGGCGACGAGACCCAGTACTTC,CASSQRTGGDETQYF
TRBV7-9,TRBJ2-7,once,TRBD2,TGTGCCAGCAGCTTATCTACTAGCGGAGGGAGCTCCTACGAGCAGTACTTC,CASSLSTSGGSSYEQYF
TRBV19,TRBJ2-1,.,.,TGTGCCAGTAGTATCGTGGGCCATGCCTACAATGAGCAGTTCTTC,CASSIVGHAYNEQFF
TRBV5-1,TRBJ1-3,.,.,TGCGCCAGCAGCTTTGCAGCGTCCGGAAACACCATATATTTT,CASSFAASGNTIYF
TRBV28,TRBJ1-2,.,.,TGTGCCAGCAAAAGCATCTATGGCTACACCTTC,CASKSIYGYTF
TRBV4-3,TRBJ2-1,.,.,TGCGCCAGCAGCCAAGATCGAGGGGGGGCCTACAATGAGCAGTTCTTC,CASSQDRGGAYNEQFF
TRBV6-4,TRBJ2-1,few,TRBD2,TGTGCCAGCAGTGTAGCCTTGGCGGGAGCGAATGAGCAGTTCTTC,CASSVALAGANEQFF
TRBV6-5,TRBJ1-1,few,.,TGTGCCTGCATTGGCGGGGTGAACACTGAAGCTTTCTTT,CACIGGVNTEAFF
TRBV7-6,TRBJ2-1,.,.,TGTGCCAGCAGCCTTCTACAGGGCAATGAGCAGTTCTTC,CASSLLQGNEQFF
TRBV28,TRBJ2-7,.,TRBD1,TGTGCCAGCAGTGGGGCGGGGACAGGGGGCAGCGAGCAGTACTTC,CASSGAGTGGSEQYF
TRBV4-1,TRBJ2-3,.,TRBD2,TGCGCCAGCAGCCAAGTCCCCCCGACTAGCGGATACACAGATACGCAGTATTTT,CASSQVPPTSGYTDTQYF
TRBV5-1,TRBJ2-6,.,.,TGCGCCAGCAGCTTCATCAGGGCCAGAAGCTCTGGGGCCAACGTCCTGACTTTC,CASSFIRARSSGANVLTF
TRBV6-4,TRBJ2-4,.,.,TGTGCCAGCAGATATGGAGCAGAATTAGCCAAAAACATTCAGTACTTC,CASRYGAELAKNIQYF
TRBV7-2,TRBJ2-3,.,TRBD2,TGTGCCAGCAGCTTAGAACTAGCGGGAGAGGGAGATACGCAGTATTTT,CASSLELAGEGDTQYF
TRBV18,TRBJ1-1,.,.,TGTGCCAGCTCACCATACGCCGGCACTGAAGCTTTCTTT,CASSPYAGTEAFF
TRBV9,TRBJ2-3,.,.,TGTGCCAGCACCCGCCTCATAGGAGGGACAGATACGCAGTATTTT,CASTRLIGGTDTQYF
TRBV27,TRBJ1-1,.,.,TGTGCCAGCAGTTTTAAGAAACAGGGTTTCTGGGGCACTGAAGCTTTCTTT,CASSFKKQGFWGTEAFF
TRBV18,TRBJ2-6,.,TRBD2,TGTGCCAGCTCACCGACTAGCGGGGCGACTGGGGCCAACGTCCTGACTTTC,CASSPTSGATGANVLTF
TRBV6-5,TRBJ1-2,.,.,TGTGCCAGCAGTTACCCGGGAGAGGAGAGTAACTATGGCTACACCTTC,CASSYPGEESNYGYTF
TRBV6-5,TRBJ1-4,once,TRBD1,TGTGCCAGCAAGAGACAGGGGCGCCAAGGTGAAAAACTGTTTTTT,CASKRQGRQGEKLFF
TRBV9,TRBJ1-1,.,.,TGTGCCAGCAGCTCTACAGCAGGGGCGGGTAACACTGAAGCTTTCTTT,CASSSTAGAGNTEAFF
TRBV6-6,TRBJ2-7,.,TRBD2,TGTGCCAGCAGCCGGCTAGCGGGGACCTACGAGCAGTACTTC,CASSRLAGTYEQYF
TRBV2,TRBJ1-5,.,TRBD1,TGTGCCACATCGAGGACAGGGGAAGATCAGCCCCAGCATTTT,CATSRTGEDQPQHF
TRBV28,TRBJ2-4,once,.,TGTGCCAGCAGTCCCAGCCGTAGCAGGGTGGGTGCCAAAAACATTCAGTACTTC,CASSPSRSRVGAKNIQYF
TRBV7-9,TRBJ2-5,.,.,TGTGCCAGCAGGGGACTCATGCAAGAGACCCAGTACTTC,CASRGLMQETQYF
TRBV18,TRBJ1-1,few,.,TGTGCCAGCTCACCACTCGGTAAGAACACTGAAGCTTTCTTT,CASSPLGKNTEAFF
TRBV28,TRBJ1-1,.,.,TGTGCCAGCAGTTTGCTGACAGCTGAAGCTTTCTTT,CASSLLTAEAFF
TRBV2,TRBJ1-4,.,TRBD1,TGTGCCAGCAGCGTAATACCCCCCGGGACAGGTCAAGGTGGAACTAATGAAAAACTGTTTTTT,CASSVIPPGTGQGGTNEKLFF
TRBV6-1,TRBJ2-7,.,TRBD1,TGTGCCAGCAGTGATTCGGGACAGGTCCGCTACGAGCAGTACTTC,CASSDSGQVRYEQYF
TRBV5-1,TRBJ1-2,.,TRBD1,TGCGCCAGCAGCCTGACTCCGGGACAGGGTCGGGGCTATGGCTACACCTTC,CASSLTPGQGRGYGYTF
TRBV6-1,TRBJ2-3,.,.,TGTGCCAGCAGTGAACCAGGGGCTGGCACAGATACGCAGTATTTT,CASSEPGAGTDTQYF
TRBV7-9,TRBJ2-1,once,.,TGTGCCAGCAGCTTAGGCTTTCCCCACGCGGAGCAGTTCTTC,CASSLGFPHAEQFF